This is a list of T cell receptor beta chains from one sample in a study of response to subunit inactivated influenza vaccine. TCRdb passed the RT-PCR reads through MiXCR, listing each CDR3 protein once. The table has some 540,000 distinct CDR3 sequences, approximately 20% seen once. A further study also used this sample, focusing on T cells expressing NK-cell markers.

The sequencing used CD4+ T cells sorted from PBMCs, collected 12 days after vaccination. Every receptor here comes from a man over 45 who received an inactivated influenza vaccine. CDR3s include the opening cysteine and the closing phenylalanine or tryptophan. A D gene is named only where the DNA matches it firmly. Where a row states a size, it is once, few, many or the class of an expanded clone; other rows omit it.

cdr3_nt,cdr3_aa,v_call,j_call,d_call,clone_size
TGCGCCAGCAGCATGGGGGGGCTTCACTCTGGAAACACCATATATTTT,CASSMGGLHSGNTIYF,TRBV5-1,TRBJ1-3,NA,NA
TGTGCCATCAGTGAGTCGGCGTCTACCAGGCCGGAGACCCAGTACTTC,CAISESASTRPETQYF,TRBV10-3,TRBJ2-5,NA,NA
TGTGCCAGCAGTGTGGCCGGGGAGACCCAGTACTTC,CASSVAGETQYF,TRBV6-1,TRBJ2-5,NA,NA
TGTGCCAGCAGCTTATCCCGGGGGAATGAAAAACTGTTTTTT,CASSLSRGNEKLFF,TRBV7-8,TRBJ1-4,NA,few
TGTGCCAGCAGCCAATTCTCGGGACCCAATTCACCCCTCCACTTT,CASSQFSGPNSPLHF,TRBV7-6,TRBJ1-6,NA,NA
TGTGCCATCAGGGGGGGCACACAATACACTTCCTACGAGCAGTACTTC,CAIRGGTQYTSYEQYF,TRBV10-3,TRBJ2-7,NA,NA
TGCGCCAGCAGCTCCTCGACAGGAGGGGAAAAACTGTTTTTT,CASSSSTGGEKLFF,TRBV5-1,TRBJ1-4,NA,NA
TGTGCCAGCAGCTTAGAAGTTTACCGCCGAGAGACCCAGTACTTC,CASSLEVYRRETQYF,TRBV7-2,TRBJ2-5,NA,few
TGTGCCAGCAGTGTTGAAACGGGCACTGAAGCTTTCTTT,CASSVETGTEAFF,TRBV25-1,TRBJ1-1,NA,few
TGTGCCAGCAGCTCAGGGGGGCAGGGGAGTGGCTATGGCTACACCTTC,CASSSGGQGSGYGYTF,TRBV11-2,TRBJ1-2,TRBD1,many
TGTGCCACCAGTGGGCCCCCCATCTACGAGCAGTACTTC,CATSGPPIYEQYF,TRBV24-1,TRBJ2-7,NA,once
TGTGCCAGCAGTTCCGTTGAGACTCGGAATCAGCCCCAGCATTTT,CASSSVETRNQPQHF,TRBV2,TRBJ1-5,NA,NA
TGTGCCATCAGTGAAAGACGGGGAGGAGAGCAGTACTTC,CAISERRGGEQYF,TRBV10-3,TRBJ2-7,NA,NA
TGTGCCAGCAGGCTATGGAGCATCACAGATACGCAGTATTTT,CASRLWSITDTQYF,TRBV7-2,TRBJ2-3,NA,NA
TGCGCCAGCAGCTTGTTGGGGGGCGACTATGGCTACACCTTC,CASSLLGGDYGYTF,TRBV5-1,TRBJ1-2,NA,few
TGTGCCAGCCAACGCCAGGGGCAAGCCGGGGAGCTGTTTTTT,CASQRQGQAGELFF,TRBV25-1,TRBJ2-2,NA,NA
TGTGCCACCAGCAGAGATCAGGGAAGCTACACCTTC,CATSRDQGSYTF,TRBV15,TRBJ1-2,NA,NA
TGCAGTGCTCCGAGACTAGCGGGGGATAGCACAGATACGCAGTATTTT,CSAPRLAGDSTDTQYF,TRBV20-1,TRBJ2-3,TRBD2,NA
TGTGCCAGCAGTCTGGGACTCTTAAACTATGGCTACACCTTC,CASSLGLLNYGYTF,TRBV6-2/TRBV6-3,TRBJ1-2,NA,few